This TCR beta chain was observed in a study of cytomegalovirus exposure and HLA in healthy donors. 13 Jbeta primers and 60 Vbeta primers were used for the PCR. TCRdb keeps only in-frame clones here, not all; method: immunoSEQ multiplex PCR. The table has around 14,000 clones, roughly 60% seen once. This clone was observed a single time. V was shortened by 4 bases and J by 4 bases, with 16 bases between the two germline ends. The germline V gene has CDR1 LNHNV and CDR2 YYDKDF (reference sequence). The CDR3 is 15 residues long. This receptor was obtained from a woman between 50 and 59 years old in good health and CMV-seropositive. The genes are TRBV15 and TRBJ1-2; no definite D call. The sequenced sample was PBMCs. In nucleotides, the CDR3 is TGTGCCACCAGCACCGGTGCTGTGAGGCTCTATGGCTACACCTTC. It specifies CATSTGAVRLYGYTF. Full variable domain (outside the CDR3, taken from reference TRBV15 and TRBJ1-2): DAMVIQNPRYQVTQFGKPVTLSCSQTLNHNVMYWYQQKSSQAPKLLFHYYDKDFNNEADTPDNFQSRRPNTSFCFLDIRSPGLGDTAMYLCATSTGAVRLYGYTFGSGTRLTVV.